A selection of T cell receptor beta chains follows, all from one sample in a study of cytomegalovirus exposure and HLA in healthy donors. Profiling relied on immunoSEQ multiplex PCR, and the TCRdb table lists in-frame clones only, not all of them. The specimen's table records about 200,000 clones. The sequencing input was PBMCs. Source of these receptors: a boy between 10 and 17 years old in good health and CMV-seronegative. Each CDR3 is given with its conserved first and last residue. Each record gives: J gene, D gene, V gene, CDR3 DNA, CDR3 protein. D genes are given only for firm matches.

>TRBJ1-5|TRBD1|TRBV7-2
TGTGCCAGCAGCTTAGAGACAGGGGAGCAGCCCCAGCATTTT
CASSLETGEQPQHF
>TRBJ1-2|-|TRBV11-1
TGTGTCAGCAGCTTAGCGGTCGGGAACTATGGCTACACCTTC
CVSSLAVGNYGYTF
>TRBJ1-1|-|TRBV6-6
TGTGCCAGCAGGGGTCAGGAGAACACTGAAGCTTTCTTT
CASRGQENTEAFF
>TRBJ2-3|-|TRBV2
TGTGCCAGCAGTGAGCAAGGAGTAACTAGCACAGATACGCAGTATTTT
CASSEQGVTSTDTQYF
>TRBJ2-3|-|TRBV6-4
TGTGCCAGCAGTGCGGGGAGCACAGATACGCAGTATTTT
CASSAGSTDTQYF
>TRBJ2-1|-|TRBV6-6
TGTGCCAGCAGCTCCCCTGACGGGGTAGAGCAGTTCTTC
CASSSPDGVEQFF
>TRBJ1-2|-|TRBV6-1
TGTGCCAGCAGTCCTCTCAACTATGGCTACACCTTC
CASSPLNYGYTF
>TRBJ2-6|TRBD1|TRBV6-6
TGTGCCAGCAGATACGACAGGGCTGGGGCCAACGTCCTGACTTTC
CASRYDRAGANVLTF
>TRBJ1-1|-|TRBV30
TGTGCCTGGAGTCTCGTGTTCGACCGGCGGGCTTTCTTT
CAWSLVFDRRAFF
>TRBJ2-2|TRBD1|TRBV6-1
TGTGCCAGCACCGAAGGGGGCTATGGTGCCGGGGAGCTGTTTTTT
CASTEGGYGAGELFF
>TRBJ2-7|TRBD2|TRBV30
TGTGCCTGGAGTGCGGGAGGCTCCTACGAGCAGTACTTC
CAWSAGGSYEQYF
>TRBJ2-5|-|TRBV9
TGTGCCAGCAGCCCCAGGGGACAAGAGACCCAGTACTTC
CASSPRGQETQYF
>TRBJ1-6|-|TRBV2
TGTGCCAGCAGTGAGGAGAGTAATTCACCCCTCCACTTT
CASSEESNSPLHF
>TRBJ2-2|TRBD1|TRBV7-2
TGTGCCAGCAGCTCGGACAGGGTGGCCGGGGAGCTGTTTTTT
CASSSDRVAGELFF
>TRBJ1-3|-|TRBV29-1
TGCAGCGTCCAGGACATCCACACCATATATTTT
CSVQDIHTIYF
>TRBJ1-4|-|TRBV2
TGTGCCAGCAGTGTAATCAGGGGAGGGGAAAAACTGTTTTTT
CASSVIRGGEKLFF
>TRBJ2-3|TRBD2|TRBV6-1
TGTGCCACCTGGACTAGTGGGGGCACAGATACGCAGTATTTT
CATWTSGGTDTQYF
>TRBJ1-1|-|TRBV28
TGTGCCAGCAGCCCCGGACAGATGAACACTGAAGCTTTCTTT
CASSPGQMNTEAFF
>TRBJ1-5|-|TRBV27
TGTGCCAGCAACTTAAGAGGGGGACGGGAACAGCCCCAGCATTTT
CASNLRGGREQPQHF
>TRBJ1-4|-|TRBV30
TGTGCCTGGAGTCCGGTGAGAACTAATGAAAAACTGTTTTTT
CAWSPVRTNEKLFF
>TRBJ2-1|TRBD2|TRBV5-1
TGCGCCAGCAGTCATGGACTAGCGGGGGGGCTCTATGAGCAGTTCTTC
CASSHGLAGGLYEQFF